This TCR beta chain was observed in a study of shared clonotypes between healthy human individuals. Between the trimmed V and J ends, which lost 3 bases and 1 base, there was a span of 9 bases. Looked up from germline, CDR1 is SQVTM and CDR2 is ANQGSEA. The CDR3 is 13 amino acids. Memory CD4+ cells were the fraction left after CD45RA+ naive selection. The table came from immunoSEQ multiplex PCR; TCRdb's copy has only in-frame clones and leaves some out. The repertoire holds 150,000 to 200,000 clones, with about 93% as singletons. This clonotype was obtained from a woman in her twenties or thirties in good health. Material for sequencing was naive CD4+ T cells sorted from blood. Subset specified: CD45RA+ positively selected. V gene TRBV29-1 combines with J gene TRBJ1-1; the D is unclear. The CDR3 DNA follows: TGCAGCGTTGATGCCCTAAGGAACACTGAAGCTTTCTTT. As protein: CSVDALRNTEAFF.